Listed below are T cell receptor beta chains from one sample, sequenced in a study of beta chain features in type 1 diabetes. The assay was immunoSEQ multiplex PCR, and TCRdb's table has in-frame clones only and misses some. This sample yields approximately 120,000 clones, of which 40% are seen a single time; 0.065% belongs to the top ten. The specimen sequenced was stem cell memory CD4+ T cells from blood. These TCRs come from a woman aged 18-30 years in good health. Both conserved end residues are trimmed from each CDR3. Clone sizes are given selectively: once, few, many, or a class where the clone is expanded.

v_gene | abundance | CDR3aa
TRBV14 | few | ASSQGLWAMNTEAF
TRBV9 | - | ASSVSFRTSSYEQY
TRBV7-9 | few | ASSPDPGGGNTIY
TRBV11-3 | once | ASSPRYEAYEQY
TRBV11-2 | few | ASRRPGTNEKLF
TRBV11-2 | - | ASSLDFWLEETQY
TRBV7-6 | - | ASSWTGGNGYT
TRBV29-1 | - | SVEDDSTGGTGELF
TRBV7-2 | few | ASSLAVGLAGDAGELF
TRBV5-1 | few | ASRSDNPGLADYEQY
TRBV20-1 | - | SAKLNTEAF
TRBV7-9 | few | ASTKAGGPYEQY
TRBV28 | few | ASSFPLAGGKGRDTQY
TRBV5-4 | - | ASSLGAGGAYYGYT
TRBV29-1 | - | SVEDRASGSYEQY
TRBV7-8 | - | ASSRRPGFGYT
TRBV5-6 | few | ASNERRRNQPQH
TRBV19 | - | ASSYRGLRNQPQH
TRBV5-6 | - | ASSRVKPGLREQY
TRBV29-1 | - | SVDSSGANVLT
TRBV14 | - | ASSQYDRGQDTQY
TRBV30 | few | AWSRHLSYNEQF
TRBV6-5 | few | ASSRGQLNQPQH
TRBV30 | - | AWNRLGPYNEQF
TRBV5-1 | - | ASSLTSGGETQY
TRBV30 | - | AWSVPAVITDTQY
TRBV25-1 | - | ASSERETLSYNEQF
TRBV11-2 | few | ASSLNGRGSETQY
TRBV2 | - | ASSKGLAGGRNEQF
TRBV6-5 | - | ASSFRGQNQPQH